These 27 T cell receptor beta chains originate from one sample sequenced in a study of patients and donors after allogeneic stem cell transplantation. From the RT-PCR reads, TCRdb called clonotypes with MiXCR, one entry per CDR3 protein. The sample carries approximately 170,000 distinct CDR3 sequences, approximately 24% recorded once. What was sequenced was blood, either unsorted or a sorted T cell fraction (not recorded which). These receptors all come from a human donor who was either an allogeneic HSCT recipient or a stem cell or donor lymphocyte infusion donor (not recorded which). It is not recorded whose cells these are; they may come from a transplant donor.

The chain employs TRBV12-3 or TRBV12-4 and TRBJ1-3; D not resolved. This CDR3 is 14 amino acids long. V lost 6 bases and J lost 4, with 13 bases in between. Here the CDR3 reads CASRSSGLGNTIYF. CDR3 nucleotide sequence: TGTGCCAGCAGATCGTCGGGTTTAGGAAACACCATATATTTT.

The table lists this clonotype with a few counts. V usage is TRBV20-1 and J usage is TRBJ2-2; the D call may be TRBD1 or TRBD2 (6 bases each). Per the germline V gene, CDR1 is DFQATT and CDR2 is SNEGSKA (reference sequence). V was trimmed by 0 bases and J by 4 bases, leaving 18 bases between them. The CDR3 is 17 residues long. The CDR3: CSAREAPRGRVTGELFF. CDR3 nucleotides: TGCAGTGCTAGAGAAGCACCCCGGGGGCGGGTCACCGGGGAGCTGTTTTTT.

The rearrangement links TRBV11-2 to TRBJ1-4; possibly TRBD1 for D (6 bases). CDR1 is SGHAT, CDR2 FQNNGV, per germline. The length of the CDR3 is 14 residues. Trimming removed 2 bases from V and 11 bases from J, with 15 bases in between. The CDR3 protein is CASSLKEVRGKLFF. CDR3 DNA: TGTGCCAGCAGCTTAAAAGAGGTTAGGGGGAAACTGTTTTTT.

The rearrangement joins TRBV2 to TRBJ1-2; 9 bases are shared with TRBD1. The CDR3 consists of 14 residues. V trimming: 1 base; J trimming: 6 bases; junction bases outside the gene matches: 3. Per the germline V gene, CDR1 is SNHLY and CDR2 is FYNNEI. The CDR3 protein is CASSEDGTGNGYTF. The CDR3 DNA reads TGTGCCAGCAGTGAAGACGGGACAGGGAATGGCTACACCTTC. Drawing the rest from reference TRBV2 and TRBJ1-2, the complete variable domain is EPEVTQTPSHQVTQMGQEVILRCVPISNHLYFYWYRQILGQKVEFLVSFYNNEISEKSEIFDDQFSVERPDGSNFTLKIRSTKLEDSAMYFCASSEDGTGNGYTFGSGTRLTVV.

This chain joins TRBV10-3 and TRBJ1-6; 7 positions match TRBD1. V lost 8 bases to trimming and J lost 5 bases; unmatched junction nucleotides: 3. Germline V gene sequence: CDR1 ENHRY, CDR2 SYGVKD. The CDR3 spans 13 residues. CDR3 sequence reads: CAIGDSNNSPLHF. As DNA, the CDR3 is TGTGCCATCGGGGACAGCAATAATTCACCCCTCCACTTT.

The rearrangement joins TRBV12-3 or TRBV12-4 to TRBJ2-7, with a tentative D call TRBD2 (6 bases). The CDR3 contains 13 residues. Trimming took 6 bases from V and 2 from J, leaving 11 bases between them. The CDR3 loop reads CASSGTFTYEQYF. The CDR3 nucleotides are TGTGCCAGCAGCGGGACTTTCACCTACGAGCAGTACTTC.

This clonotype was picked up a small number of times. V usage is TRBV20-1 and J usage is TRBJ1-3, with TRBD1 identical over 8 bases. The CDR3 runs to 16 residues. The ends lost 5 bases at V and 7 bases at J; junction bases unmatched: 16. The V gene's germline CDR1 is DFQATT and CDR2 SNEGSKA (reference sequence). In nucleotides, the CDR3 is TGCAGTGCTTTGGACAGGGTCTGGGATAGTGATAACACCATATATTTT. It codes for CSALDRVWDSDNTIYF.

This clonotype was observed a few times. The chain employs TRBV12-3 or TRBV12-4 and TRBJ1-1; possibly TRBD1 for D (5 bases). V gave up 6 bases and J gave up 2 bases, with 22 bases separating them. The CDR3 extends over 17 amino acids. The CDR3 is CASSPTLPKQVNTEAFF. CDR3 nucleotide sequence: TGTGCCAGCAGCCCTACCCTCCCTAAACAGGTAAACACTGAAGCTTTCTTT.

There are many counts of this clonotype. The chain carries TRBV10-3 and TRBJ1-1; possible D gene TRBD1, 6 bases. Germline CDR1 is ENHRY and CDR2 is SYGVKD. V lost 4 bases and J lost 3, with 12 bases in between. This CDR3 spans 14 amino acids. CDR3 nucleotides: TGTGCCATCAGTGCTCGGGGGCTAGACACTGAAGCTTTCTTT. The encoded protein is CAISARGLDTEAFF.

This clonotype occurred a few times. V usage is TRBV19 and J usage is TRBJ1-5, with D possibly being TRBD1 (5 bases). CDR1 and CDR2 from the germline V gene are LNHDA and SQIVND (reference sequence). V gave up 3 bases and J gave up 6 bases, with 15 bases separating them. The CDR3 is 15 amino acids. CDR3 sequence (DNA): TGTGCCAGTAGTATGCAGGGCTCTGACAGTCAGCCCCAGCATTTT. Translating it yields CASSMQGSDSQPQHF.

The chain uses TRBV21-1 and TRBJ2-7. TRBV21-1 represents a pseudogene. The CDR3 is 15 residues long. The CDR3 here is CASSKGEVTSYEQYF. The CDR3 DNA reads TGTGCCAGCAGCAAAGGAGAGGTAACCTCCTACGAGCAGTACTTC.

The DNA of the CDR3 is TGCGCCAGCAGCTATCGGGAAAAGGTTTCGCGGGAGAGAGACGAGACCCAGTACTTC. Residues: CASSYREKVSRERDETQYF. The chain uses TRBV5-1 and TRBJ2-5; TRBD2 aligns across 7 bases. This CDR3 comprises 19 residues. From germline, CDR1 is SGHRS and CDR2 YFSETQ. V lost 3 bases to trimming and J lost 5 bases; unmatched junction nucleotides: 22. Full variable domain (rest looked up from reference TRBV5-1 and TRBJ2-5): KAGVTQTPRYLIKTRGQQVTLSCSPISGHRSVSWYQQTPGQGLQFLFEYFSETQRNKGNFPGRFSGRQFSNSRSEMNVSTLELGDSALYLCASSYREKVSRERDETQYFGPGTRLLVL.

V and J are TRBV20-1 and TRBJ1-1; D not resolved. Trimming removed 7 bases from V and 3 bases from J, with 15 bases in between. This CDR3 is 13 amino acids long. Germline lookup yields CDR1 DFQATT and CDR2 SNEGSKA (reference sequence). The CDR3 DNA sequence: TGCAGTGTGCTGGGCGGCGATGACACTGAAGCTTTCTTT. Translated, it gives CSVLGGDDTEAFF.

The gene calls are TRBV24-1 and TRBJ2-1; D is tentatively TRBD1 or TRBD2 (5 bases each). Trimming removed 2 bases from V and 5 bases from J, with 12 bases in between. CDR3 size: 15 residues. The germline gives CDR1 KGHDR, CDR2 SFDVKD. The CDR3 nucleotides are TGTGCCACCAGTGATTGGGACGAGGGGAACAATGAGCAGTTCTTC. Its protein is CATSDWDEGNNEQFF.

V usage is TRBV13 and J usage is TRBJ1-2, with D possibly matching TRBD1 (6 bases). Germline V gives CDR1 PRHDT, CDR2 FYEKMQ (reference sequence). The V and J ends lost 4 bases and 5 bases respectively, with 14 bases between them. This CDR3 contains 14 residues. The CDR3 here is CASSSYPGDYGYTF. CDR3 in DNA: TGTGCCAGCAGCTCGTACCCAGGGGATTATGGCTACACCTTC.

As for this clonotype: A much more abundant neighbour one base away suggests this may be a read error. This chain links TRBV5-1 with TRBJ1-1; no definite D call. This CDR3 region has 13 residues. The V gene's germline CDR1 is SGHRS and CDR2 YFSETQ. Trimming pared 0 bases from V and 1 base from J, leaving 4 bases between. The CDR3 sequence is CASSLAKNTEAFF. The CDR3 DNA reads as TGCGCCAGCAGCTTGGCGAAGAACACTGAAGCTTTCTTT.

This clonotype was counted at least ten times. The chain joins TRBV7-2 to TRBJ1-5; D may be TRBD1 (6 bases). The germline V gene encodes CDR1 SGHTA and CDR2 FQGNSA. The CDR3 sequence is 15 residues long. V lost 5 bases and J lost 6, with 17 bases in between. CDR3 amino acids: CASSAGGAVRQPQHF. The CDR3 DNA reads TGTGCCAGCAGCGCGGGGGGGGCAGTGCGTCAGCCCCAGCATTTT.

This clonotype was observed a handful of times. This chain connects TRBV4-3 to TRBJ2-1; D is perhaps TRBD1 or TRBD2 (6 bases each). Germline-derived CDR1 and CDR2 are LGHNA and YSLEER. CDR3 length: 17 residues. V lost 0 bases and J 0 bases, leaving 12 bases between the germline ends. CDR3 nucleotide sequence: TGCGCCAGCAGCCAAGAGGAGGGGGTACGCTCCTACAATGAGCAGTTCTTC. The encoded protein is CASSQEEGVRSYNEQFF.

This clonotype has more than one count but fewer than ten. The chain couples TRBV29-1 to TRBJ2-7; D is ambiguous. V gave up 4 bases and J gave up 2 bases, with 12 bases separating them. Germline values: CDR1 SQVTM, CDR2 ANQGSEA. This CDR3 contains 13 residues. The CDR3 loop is CSVAKSTTYEQYF. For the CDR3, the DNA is TGCAGCGTTGCAAAATCCACAACCTACGAGCAGTACTTC.

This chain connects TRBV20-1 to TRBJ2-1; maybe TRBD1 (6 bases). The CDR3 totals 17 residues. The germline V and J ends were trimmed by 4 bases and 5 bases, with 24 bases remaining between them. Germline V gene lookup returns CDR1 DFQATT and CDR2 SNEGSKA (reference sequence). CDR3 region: CSATSPQGQTRNNEQFF. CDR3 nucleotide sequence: TGCAGTGCTACCTCCCCGCAGGGGCAGACCCGCAACAATGAGCAGTTCTTC.

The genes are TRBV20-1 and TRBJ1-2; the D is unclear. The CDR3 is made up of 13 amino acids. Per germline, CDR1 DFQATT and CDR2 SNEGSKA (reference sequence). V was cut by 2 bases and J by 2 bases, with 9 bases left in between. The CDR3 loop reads CSARFSTNYGYTF. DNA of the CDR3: TGCAGTGCTAGATTCAGCACCAACTATGGCTACACCTTC.

For the CDR3, the DNA is TGCGCCAGCAGTGAGTCGGAGCCCGTCTCTGGAAACACCATATATTTT. As protein: CASSESEPVSGNTIYF. The genes are TRBV10-2 and TRBJ1-3; D gene uncertain. The CDR3 has 16 amino acids. Trimming left V 0 bases short and J 0 bases short, with 9 bases between. Germline-derived CDR1 and CDR2 are WSHSY and SAAADI.

The CDR3: CASSEGGGRRAFF. The CDR3 DNA follows: TGTGCCAGCAGCGAGGGGGGCGGTAGAAGAGCTTTCTTT. The gene calls are TRBV3-1 and TRBJ1-1; possibly TRBD1 for D (6 bases). CDR1 is LGHDT and CDR2 is YNNKEL in the germline V gene (reference sequence). The CDR3 covers 13 residues. V was shortened by 5 bases and J by 10 bases, with 17 bases between the two germline ends.

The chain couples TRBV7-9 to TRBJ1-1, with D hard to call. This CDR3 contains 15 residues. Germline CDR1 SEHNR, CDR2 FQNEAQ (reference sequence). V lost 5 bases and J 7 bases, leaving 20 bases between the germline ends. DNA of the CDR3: TGTGCCAGCAGCCCCAATCAAGTAGCCCGGGGTGAAGCTTTCTTT. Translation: CASSPNQVARGEAFF.

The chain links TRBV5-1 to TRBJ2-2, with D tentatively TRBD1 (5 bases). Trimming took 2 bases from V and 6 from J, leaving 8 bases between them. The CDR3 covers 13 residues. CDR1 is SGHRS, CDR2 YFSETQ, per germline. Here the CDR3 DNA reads TGCGCCAGCAGCTTTAGGGGTGCCGGGGAGCTGTTTTTT. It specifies CASSFRGAGELFF.

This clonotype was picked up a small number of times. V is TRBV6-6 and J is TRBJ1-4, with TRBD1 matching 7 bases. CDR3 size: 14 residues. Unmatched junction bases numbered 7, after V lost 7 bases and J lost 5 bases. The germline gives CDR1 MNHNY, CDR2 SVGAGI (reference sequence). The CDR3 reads CASIDRAGNEKLFF. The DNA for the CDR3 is TGTGCCAGCATCGACAGGGCGGGGAATGAAAAACTGTTTTTT.

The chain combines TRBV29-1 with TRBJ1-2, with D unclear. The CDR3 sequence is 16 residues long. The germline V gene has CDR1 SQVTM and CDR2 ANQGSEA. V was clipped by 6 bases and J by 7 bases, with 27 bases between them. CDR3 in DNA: TGCAGCGTAAGGAAGCCGGACTACCTGACGTTTAGTGGCTACACCTTC. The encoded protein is CSVRKPDYLTFSGYTF.